Below, 25 T cell receptor beta chains from the same sample are listed, as sequenced in a study of blood T cell repertoires in COVID-19. Sequenced by immunoSEQ multiplex PCR; TCRdb stores in-frame clones only, minus some. The data hold about 85,000 clones, with approximately 78% observed a single time. The sequencing input was peripheral blood. These receptors were obtained from an elderly woman with acute or convalescent COVID-19.

This chain joins TRBV4-1 and TRBJ2-5, with D possibly TRBD2 on 5 matching bases. Germline V gene sequence: CDR1 MGHRA, CDR2 YSYEKL. V lost 1 base to trimming and J lost 0 bases, with 9 bases between them. The CDR3 length is 15 residues. The CDR3 nucleotides are TGCGCCAGCAGCCAAGGAGGGATGTACCAAGAGACCCAGTACTTC. Translated, it gives CASSQGGMYQETQYF.

The rearrangement uses TRBV5-1 and TRBJ2-3; no firm D call. V was clipped by 0 bases and J by 5 bases, with 13 bases between them. CDR3 size: 15 residues. Germline values: CDR1 SGHRS, CDR2 YFSETQ. The CDR3 bases are TGCGCCAGCAGCTTGGCCAGTCCCGAGGTAGATACGCAGTATTTT. Translated: CASSLASPEVDTQYF.

This chain joins TRBV18 and TRBJ2-7, with D perhaps TRBD2 (5 bases). Trimming pared 1 base from V and 7 bases from J, leaving 17 bases between. Germline values: CDR1 KGHSH, CDR2 LQKENI. The CDR3 has 15 residues. CDR3 nucleotide sequence: TGTGCCAGCTCACCACAGGGCGGAGGAGCGAGGGAGCAGTACTTC. This encodes CASSPQGGGAREQYF.

J is TRBJ2-7 and V is TRBV7-8; possible D gene TRBD2, 6 bases. V was trimmed by 5 bases and J by 0 bases, leaving 14 bases between them. The CDR3 is 15 amino acids. Germline CDR1 reads SGHVS; CDR2 reads FQNEAQ. The CDR3 DNA is TGTGCCAGCAGCCGATCCAACGGGGGCTCCTACGAGCAGTACTTC. As protein: CASSRSNGGSYEQYF.

The rearrangement joins TRBV3-1 (or the pseudogene TRBV3-2) to TRBJ1-2, with 8 bases that match TRBD1. Germline lookup yields CDR1 LGHDT and CDR2 YNNKEL (reference sequence). This CDR3 region has 16 residues. Losses at the gene ends were 4 bases for V and 4 bases for J; bases not matched to a gene: 11. CDR3 loop: CASSPQGAETPYGYTF. The CDR3 nucleotides are TGTGCCAGCAGCCCTCAGGGGGCGGAAACTCCCTATGGCTACACCTTC.

V and J are TRBV7-8 and TRBJ2-2, with 7 bases matching TRBD2. Germline assignment: CDR1 SGHVS and CDR2 FQNEAQ. After removal of 0 bases from V and 6 bases from J, the junction contained 1 base not matched to a gene. This CDR3 region has 14 residues. The CDR3 DNA reads TGTGCCAGCAGCTTAGCGGGAGGGCCCGGGGAGCTGTTTTTT. Translation: CASSLAGGPGELFF. Full variable domain (rest looked up from reference TRBV7-8 and TRBJ2-2): GAGVSQSPRYKVAKRGQDVALRCDPISGHVSLFWYQQALGQGPEFLTYFQNEAQLDKSGLPSDRFFAERPEGSVSTLKIQRTQQEDSAVYLCASSLAGGPGELFFGEGSRLTVL.

The rearrangement uses TRBV28 and TRBJ1-2; D call uncertain. There are 14 residues in the CDR3. CDR1 is MDHEN and CDR2 is SYDVKM in the germline V gene. V was pared by 2 bases and J by 5 bases, with 12 bases between. The CDR3 sequence: CASSLGMSGYGYTF. The CDR3 DNA reads as TGTGCCAGCAGTTTAGGGATGAGCGGGTATGGCTACACCTTC.

The chain links TRBV4-2 to TRBJ2-7; 10 bases match TRBD2. In germline, CDR1 is LGHNA, CDR2 YNFKEQ. With 0 bases clipped from V and 2 bases from J, the junction kept 4 bases outside the gene matches. The CDR3 extends over 16 amino acids. The CDR3 DNA is TGTGCCAGCAGCCAAGATTTAGCGGGGGGTGCCTACGAGCAGTACTTC. Amino acid sequence: CASSQDLAGGAYEQYF.

The J gene is TRBJ1-2, the V gene TRBV19; 7 nucleotides align to TRBD1. Germline V lookup: CDR1 LNHDA, CDR2 SQIVND (reference sequence). This CDR3 spans 15 amino acids. Unmatched junction bases numbered 6, after V lost 3 bases and J lost 2 bases. CDR3: CASSISGTENYGYTF. The DNA for the CDR3 is TGTGCCAGTAGTATCTCGGGGACAGAGAACTATGGCTACACCTTC.

The V and J genes are TRBV2 and TRBJ1-1, with D hard to call. The germline V gene has CDR1 SNHLY and CDR2 FYNNEI. V was clipped by 3 bases and J by 3 bases, with 11 bases between them. CDR3 length: 14 amino acids. DNA for the CDR3: TGTGCCAGCAGTGAGAGAGGCGGAGACACTGAAGCTTTCTTT. It specifies CASSERGGDTEAFF.

This chain joins TRBV5-1 and TRBJ1-5; possibly TRBD1 for D (6 bases). Trimming removed 0 bases from V and 8 bases from J, with 9 bases in between. Germline values: CDR1 SGHRS, CDR2 YFSETQ. The CDR3 consists of 13 residues. The CDR3 DNA reads as TGCGCCAGCAGCTTGGGAGGGGGGGAGCCCCAGCATTTT. This encodes CASSLGGGEPQHF.

V is TRBV5-4 and J is TRBJ1-1; the D gene is possibly TRBD1 (5 bases). There are 15 residues in the CDR3. Germline values: CDR1 SGHNT, CDR2 YYREEE (reference sequence). Trimming cost V 3 bases and J 1 base, with 13 bases left between them. CDR3 DNA sequence: TGTGCCAGCAGCTGGGGAAGGGGAAGGAACACTGAAGCTTTCTTT. Protein sequence: CASSWGRGRNTEAFF.

V and J are TRBV6-5 and TRBJ1-2; a weak D match, TRBD1 (6 bases). The CDR3 sequence is 13 residues long. CDR1 and CDR2 from the germline V gene are MNHEY and SVGAGI. With 8 bases removed from V and 2 bases from J, the gap between germline ends came to 12 bases. CDR3 in DNA: TGTGCCAGCCTCATGGGGGCCAACTATGGCTACACCTTC. Translating it yields CASLMGANYGYTF.

The chain recombines TRBV27 with TRBJ1-6, with 7 bases matching TRBD1. CDR3 length: 15 amino acids. Germline-derived CDR1 and CDR2 are MNHEY and SMNVEV (reference sequence). J was trimmed by 5 bases and V by 4 bases; bases with no gene match: 5. CDR3 sequence: CASSSRQGDNSPLHF. DNA for the CDR3: TGTGCCAGCAGTTCACGACAGGGTGATAATTCACCCCTCCACTTT.

The rearrangement links TRBV6-2 or TRBV6-3 to TRBJ1-5, with D unclear. CDR3 length: 14 amino acids. Germline values: CDR1 MNHEY, CDR2 SVGEGT. V shed 5 bases and J shed 6 bases, with 14 bases lying between them. The CDR3 reads CASSNPPGTQPQHF. In DNA, the CDR3 is TGTGCCAGCAGTAACCCACCGGGAACTCAGCCCCAGCATTTT.

This clone appeared once. The V gene is TRBV3-1 (or the pseudogene TRBV3-2), the J gene TRBJ2-3; TRBD2 agrees at 8 bases. V gave up 4 bases and J gave up 6 bases; unmatched junction bases: 12. The CDR3 is 16 residues long. Germline CDR1 is LGHDT and CDR2 is YNNKEL (reference sequence). CDR3 DNA: TGTGCCAGCAGCCCTAGCGGGCGGGAGTTAGGTGATACGCAGTATTTT. It is translated as CASSPSGRELGDTQYF.

This clone was recorded a few times. The chain couples TRBV5-1 to TRBJ2-2; 7 nucleotides agree with TRBD1. The germline gives CDR1 SGHRS, CDR2 YFSETQ. The junction had 3 bases not matched to a gene; V was cut back by 4 bases and J by 3 bases. This CDR3 region has 14 residues. CDR3 in amino acids: CASSRGTDTGELFF. DNA of the CDR3: TGCGCCAGCAGCCGAGGGACAGACACCGGGGAGCTGTTTTTT.

The genes are TRBV29-1 and TRBJ1-2, with 7 bases fitting TRBD1. The CDR3 runs 12 residues. With V trimmed by 6 bases and J by 7 bases, 8 bases remained unmatched. The V gene's germline CDR1 is SQVTM and CDR2 ANQGSEA. DNA for the CDR3: TGCAGCGTGGATGACAGGGTGCGTGGCTACACCTTC. Translating it yields CSVDDRVRGYTF.

The CDR3: CASSLNTGLNEKLFF. CDR3 nucleotides: TGCGCCAGCAGCTTGAATACAGGCCTTAATGAAAAACTGTTTTTT. The chain combines TRBV5-1 with TRBJ1-4; D perhaps matches TRBD1 (5 bases). V shed 1 base and J shed 4 bases, with 11 bases lying between them. Germline-derived CDR1 and CDR2 are SGHRS and YFSETQ. The length of the CDR3 is 15 residues.

This clone was found once. V usage is TRBV12-3 or TRBV12-4 and J usage is TRBJ1-1; TRBD1 matches at 10 bases. The V gene end was trimmed by 2 bases and the J gene end by 8 bases; junction bases not matched to a gene: 2. CDR3 length equals 13 residues. Here the CDR3 reads CASSLLGQGEAFF. CDR3 bases: TGTGCCAGCAGTTTATTGGGACAGGGGGAAGCTTTCTTT.

This clone was seen a single time. This chain joins TRBV3-1 (or the pseudogene TRBV3-2) and TRBJ2-7; 7 bases are shared with TRBD1. Looked up from germline, CDR1 is LGHDT and CDR2 is YNNKEL (reference sequence). The CDR3 totals 16 residues. V lost 2 bases to trimming and J lost 0 bases; unmatched junction nucleotides: 7. CDR3 nucleotide sequence: TGTGCCAGCAGCCAAACAGGGGCCCCTAACTCCTACGAGCAGTACTTC. It yields the protein CASSQTGAPNSYEQYF.

The gene calls are TRBV20-1 and TRBJ1-5, with a tentative D call TRBD1 (5 bases). Germline V gene sequence: CDR1 DFQATT, CDR2 SNEGSKA (reference sequence). The germline V and J ends were trimmed by 3 bases and 0 bases, with 12 bases remaining between them. The CDR3 is 15 residues long. CDR3 loop: CSASISGASNQPQHF. For the CDR3, the DNA is TGCAGTGCTAGTATTTCTGGGGCTAGCAATCAGCCCCAGCATTTT.

About this clone itself: Sequence at one end of the junction differs from germline and may be a read error. The chain has TRBV3-1 (or the pseudogene TRBV3-2) and TRBJ2-1, with 7 bases lining up with TRBD2. There are 16 residues in the CDR3. From germline, CDR1 is LGHDT and CDR2 YNNKEL (reference sequence). CDR3 sequence: CASSQGGGGSYDEQFF. The CDR3 nucleotides read TGTGCCAGCAGCCAAGGAGGAGGCGGGAGCTACGATGAGCAGTTCTTC.

CDR3 bases: TGTGCCAGCAGTTACTCACACAGGGGGCCCTACGAGCAGTACTTC. It yields the protein CASSYSHRGPYEQYF. V usage is TRBV6-5 and J usage is TRBJ2-7; 9 nucleotides line up with TRBD1. V was clipped by 0 bases and J by 2 bases; unmatched bases: 2. CDR3 length: 15 amino acids. The germline gives CDR1 MNHEY, CDR2 SVGAGI.

This clone is a singleton in its sample. The rearrangement links TRBV4-1 to TRBJ2-3; the match to TRBD2 covers 8 bases. Germline assignment: CDR1 MGHRA and CDR2 YSYEKL. V shed 5 bases and J 4 bases; nucleotides not matched to a gene: 11. The CDR3 runs to 16 residues. CDR3 loop: CASSLLADGGADTQYF. The CDR3 nucleotides are TGCGCCAGCAGCTTACTAGCGGACGGAGGCGCAGATACGCAGTATTTT.